The rows below give T cell receptor beta chains drawn from one sample of a study of cytomegalovirus exposure and HLA in healthy donors. Assay used: immunoSEQ multiplex PCR; TCRdb lists only in-frame clones, some missing. The sample has some 150,000 clones, about 72% seen once; the top ten hold approximately 1.3%. Source material: PBMCs. Receptors were obtained from a man in his sixties in good health and CMV-seronegative. Both conserved end residues are part of each CDR3. Fields, in order: CDR3 length, clone size, V gene, D gene, J gene, CDR3 DNA, CDR3 protein. The D gene is left open where the match is weak. The size of a clone is reported for some rows only, either as once, few or many, or as a class for expanded clones.

14,.,TRBV7-9,.,TRBJ1-1,TGTGCCAGCATTGTTGCGGGGTCTGGTACTGAAGCTTTCTTT,CASIVAGSGTEAFF
17,few,TRBV10-2,.,TRBJ1-5,TGCGCCAGCAGTGAGCTCTTGACAGCTATAGGCAATCAGCCCCAGCATTTT,CASSELLTAIGNQPQHF
17,once,TRBV7-7,.,TRBJ2-2,TGTGCCAGCACCCCACTTCGTGAGGGGGAGAACGCCGGGGAGCTGTTTTTT,CASTPLREGENAGELFF
16,.,TRBV7-2,TRBD2,TRBJ2-1,TGTGCCAGCAGCTTACTAGCGGGGGGACCCTACAATGAGCAGTTCTTC,CASSLLAGGPYNEQFF
16,.,TRBV18,.,TRBJ2-6,TGTGCCAGTCCCCCGCGGGGCGTTCCTGGGGCCAACGTCCTGACTTTC,CASPPRGVPGANVLTF
15,once,TRBV6-1,TRBD2,TRBJ2-5,TGTGCCAGTAGTGGCTCTAGCGGGGGCCAAGAGACCCAGTACTTC,CASSGSSGGQETQYF
15,.,TRBV7-2,.,TRBJ2-3,TGTGCCAGCAGCAAGCGTACAGGGAGCACAGATACGCAGTATTTT,CASSKRTGSTDTQYF
16,.,TRBV7-9,TRBD2,TRBJ2-5,TGTGCCAGCAGCCCACGACTAGCGGGGGGACAAGAGACCCAGTACTTC,CASSPRLAGGQETQYF
15,few,TRBV19,.,TRBJ2-7,TGTGCCAGTAGTATGGACAGCGAAATCGGTAACGAGCAGTACTTC,CASSMDSEIGNEQYF
14,.,TRBV2,.,TRBJ1-1,TGTGCCAGCAGTGAAGCCTGGGGAGGCACTGAAGCTTTCTTT,CASSEAWGGTEAFF
17,.,TRBV7-9,TRBD2,TRBJ2-3,TGTGCCAGCAGCGTCCTAGCGGGAGGGCGAGGCACAGATACGCAGTATTTT,CASSVLAGGRGTDTQYF
13,few,TRBV6-5,TRBD2,TRBJ2-3,TGTGCCAGCCTCAAGCGGGGAGTAGATACGCAGTATTTT,CASLKRGVDTQYF
13,.,TRBV29-1,.,TRBJ2-5,TGCAGCGGTGCCTACAGGGTAGGAGAGACCCAGTACTTC,CSGAYRVGETQYF
15,.,TRBV28,TRBD2,TRBJ2-5,TGTGCCAGCAGCACCCTAGCGGGGGGGCTGGAGACCCAGTACTTC,CASSTLAGGLETQYF
11,few,TRBV6-5,.,TRBJ1-6,TGTGCCAGCAGAAACGCGTCACCCCTCCACTTT,CASRNASPLHF
13,few,TRBV7-2,.,TRBJ2-1,TGTGCCAGCAGCTTAGTGCGGGGCCCTTTCCAGTTCTTC,CASSLVRGPFQFF
16,.,TRBV5-4,TRBD2,TRBJ2-1,TGTGCCAGCAGCTCGGGGACTAGCGGGAGACCCAATGAGCAGTTCTTC,CASSSGTSGRPNEQFF
13,few,TRBV7-9,TRBD1,TRBJ2-1,TGTTCCAGCAGCTTAGAACGGGACAGGGCACAGTTCTTC,CSSSLERDRAQFF
14,.,TRBV2,.,TRBJ2-5,TGTGCCAGCAGTGAATTTGGCAGCCAAGAGACCCAGTACTTC,CASSEFGSQETQYF
16,.,TRBV5-1,TRBD2,TRBJ2-2,TGCGCCAGCCGACCTTTGAGCGGGAGGCTGGGCGGGGAGCTGTTTTTT,CASRPLSGRLGGELFF
13,.,TRBV23-1,.,TRBJ1-1,TGCGCCAGCAGTCAACCTCAGGGCTTTGAAGCTTTCTTT,CASSQPQGFEAFF
11,once,TRBV6-1,.,TRBJ1-2,TGTGCCAGCAGTGACAGGAATGGCTACACCTTC,CASSDRNGYTF
16,.,TRBV5-6,TRBD1,TRBJ2-3,TGTGCCAGCAGCCCAACTCAGGGGGCCCACACAGATACGCAGTATTTT,CASSPTQGAHTDTQYF
14,.,TRBV5-1,TRBD2,TRBJ2-3,TGCGCCAGCAGCCTAGCGGCGAACACAGATACGCAGTATTTT,CASSLAANTDTQYF
14,.,TRBV7-2,TRBD1,TRBJ1-5,TGTGCCAGCAGCACCGGGACAGGCCATCAGCCCCAGCATTTT,CASSTGTGHQPQHF
17,.,TRBV7-2,.,TRBJ1-2,TGTGCCAGCAGCTTACTCTTTCGGGGGGGCGCCCGGTATGGCTACACCTTC,CASSLLFRGGARYGYTF
14,.,TRBV10-2,.,TRBJ1-5,TGCGCCAGCACGACCCCCGGAGGCAATCAGCCCCAGCATTTT,CASTTPGGNQPQHF
13,few,TRBV7-3,.,TRBJ2-1,TGTGCCAGCAGCTTAGGGCGTTACAATGAGCAGTTCTTC,CASSLGRYNEQFF
16,.,TRBV28,TRBD1,TRBJ1-5,TGTGCCAGCCAATTTTCGGGCAGGGGGCTTCATCAGCCCCAGCATTTT,CASQFSGRGLHQPQHF
16,.,TRBV9,TRBD2,TRBJ2-3,TGTGCCAGCAGCGTCGCCGGACTAGCGGGAACGGATACGCAGTATTTT,CASSVAGLAGTDTQYF
15,.,TRBV11-3,TRBD1,TRBJ2-1,TGTGCCAGCAGCCCAGGGGGCTACTCCTACAATGAGCAGTTCTTC,CASSPGGYSYNEQFF
16,.,TRBV27,TRBD2,TRBJ2-3,TGTGCCAGCAGTTTCCGCCTCCAAGGACTAGGGGATACGCAGTATTTT,CASSFRLQGLGDTQYF
14,.,TRBV5-1,.,TRBJ2-5,TGCGCCAGCAGCTTGATCGGGGTTCAAGGGACCCAGTACTTC,CASSLIGVQGTQYF
18,.,TRBV7-3,TRBD2,TRBJ2-3,TGTGCCAGCAGCCCGACGCCGGGACTAGCGGGGGGGGTTGATACGCAGTATTTT,CASSPTPGLAGGVDTQYF
15,.,TRBV6-1,TRBD1,TRBJ2-5,TGTGCCAGCAGTGGCCGGGACAGGGCCCTAGAGACCCAGTACTTC,CASSGRDRALETQYF
15,once,TRBV9,TRBD1,TRBJ1-1,TGTGCCAGCAGCTTCTTTACAGGGGGGAACACTGAAGCTTTCTTT,CASSFFTGGNTEAFF
14,.,TRBV7-8,.,TRBJ2-3,TGTGCCAGCAGCTTAGAGTGGGGGGCAGATACGCAGTATTTT,CASSLEWGADTQYF
18,.,TRBV18,.,TRBJ2-1,TGTGCCAGCTCACCCTCCGGCGGGGCGGGCATCGACTACAATGAGCAGTTCTTC,CASSPSGGAGIDYNEQFF
14,.,TRBV2,.,TRBJ2-7,TGTGCCAGCATCCTCGGGTGGAGCTCCTACGAGCAGTACTTC,CASILGWSSYEQYF
17,.,TRBV5-6,TRBD2,TRBJ2-2,TGTGCCAGCAGCTTGGTCGGCGGGGGGGCCGTCACCGGGGAGCTGTTTTTT,CASSLVGGGAVTGELFF
13,.,TRBV30,TRBD1,TRBJ2-7,TGTGCCTGGGGGACAGGGGTCGTGTACGAGCAGTACTTC,CAWGTGVVYEQYF
15,.,TRBV28,.,TRBJ1-4,TGTGCCAGCAGAGAGCCGGGACACCTAAATGAAAAACTGTTTTTT,CASREPGHLNEKLFF
13,.,TRBV5-1,.,TRBJ2-1,TGCGCCAGCAGCTTGGGACAGAGTAATGAGCAGTTCTTC,CASSLGQSNEQFF
10,.,TRBV13,.,TRBJ2-7,TGTGCCAGCAGCAGAGGGGAGCAGTACTTC,CASSRGEQYF
17,few,TRBV11-2,TRBD2,TRBJ2-3,TGTGCCAGCAGCTTAATCTTAAGCGGGAGTGTGGGGGATACGCAGTATTTT,CASSLILSGSVGDTQYF
15,.,TRBV7-2,.,TRBJ2-2,TGTGCCAGCAAACTTTCTCGGAGGGTCACCGGGGAGCTGTTTTTT,CASKLSRRVTGELFF
15,.,TRBV12-5,TRBD2,TRBJ2-3,TGTGCTAGTTCCCACCCCGGGACTAGCGGGGGGGGTAAGTATTTT,CASSHPGTSGGGKYF
13,few,TRBV4-1,TRBD1,TRBJ2-7,TGCGCCAGCAGCGAGGACAGGTCCTACGAGCAGTACTTC,CASSEDRSYEQYF
16,.,TRBV5-4,TRBD1,TRBJ2-3,TGTGCCAGCAGCACCGGACAGGGGGCTCGCGCAGATACGCAGTATTTT,CASSTGQGARADTQYF
14,.,TRBV19,TRBD2,TRBJ2-7,TGTGCCTCCACCGAGACTAGCGGGCGGTCCGAGCAGTACTTC,CASTETSGRSEQYF
14,few,TRBV5-1,.,TRBJ1-6,TGCGCCAGCAGCTTGGCGACAGTTAATTCACCCCTCCACTTT,CASSLATVNSPLHF
14,.,TRBV7-2,.,TRBJ2-4,TGTGCCAGCAGCCTCGATCGAAGGAGGGACATTCAGTACTTC,CASSLDRRRDIQYF
15,.,TRBV28,.,TRBJ2-7,TGTGCCAGCAGGCCCCGGGGACATGTCCCTTACGAGCAGTACTTC,CASRPRGHVPYEQYF